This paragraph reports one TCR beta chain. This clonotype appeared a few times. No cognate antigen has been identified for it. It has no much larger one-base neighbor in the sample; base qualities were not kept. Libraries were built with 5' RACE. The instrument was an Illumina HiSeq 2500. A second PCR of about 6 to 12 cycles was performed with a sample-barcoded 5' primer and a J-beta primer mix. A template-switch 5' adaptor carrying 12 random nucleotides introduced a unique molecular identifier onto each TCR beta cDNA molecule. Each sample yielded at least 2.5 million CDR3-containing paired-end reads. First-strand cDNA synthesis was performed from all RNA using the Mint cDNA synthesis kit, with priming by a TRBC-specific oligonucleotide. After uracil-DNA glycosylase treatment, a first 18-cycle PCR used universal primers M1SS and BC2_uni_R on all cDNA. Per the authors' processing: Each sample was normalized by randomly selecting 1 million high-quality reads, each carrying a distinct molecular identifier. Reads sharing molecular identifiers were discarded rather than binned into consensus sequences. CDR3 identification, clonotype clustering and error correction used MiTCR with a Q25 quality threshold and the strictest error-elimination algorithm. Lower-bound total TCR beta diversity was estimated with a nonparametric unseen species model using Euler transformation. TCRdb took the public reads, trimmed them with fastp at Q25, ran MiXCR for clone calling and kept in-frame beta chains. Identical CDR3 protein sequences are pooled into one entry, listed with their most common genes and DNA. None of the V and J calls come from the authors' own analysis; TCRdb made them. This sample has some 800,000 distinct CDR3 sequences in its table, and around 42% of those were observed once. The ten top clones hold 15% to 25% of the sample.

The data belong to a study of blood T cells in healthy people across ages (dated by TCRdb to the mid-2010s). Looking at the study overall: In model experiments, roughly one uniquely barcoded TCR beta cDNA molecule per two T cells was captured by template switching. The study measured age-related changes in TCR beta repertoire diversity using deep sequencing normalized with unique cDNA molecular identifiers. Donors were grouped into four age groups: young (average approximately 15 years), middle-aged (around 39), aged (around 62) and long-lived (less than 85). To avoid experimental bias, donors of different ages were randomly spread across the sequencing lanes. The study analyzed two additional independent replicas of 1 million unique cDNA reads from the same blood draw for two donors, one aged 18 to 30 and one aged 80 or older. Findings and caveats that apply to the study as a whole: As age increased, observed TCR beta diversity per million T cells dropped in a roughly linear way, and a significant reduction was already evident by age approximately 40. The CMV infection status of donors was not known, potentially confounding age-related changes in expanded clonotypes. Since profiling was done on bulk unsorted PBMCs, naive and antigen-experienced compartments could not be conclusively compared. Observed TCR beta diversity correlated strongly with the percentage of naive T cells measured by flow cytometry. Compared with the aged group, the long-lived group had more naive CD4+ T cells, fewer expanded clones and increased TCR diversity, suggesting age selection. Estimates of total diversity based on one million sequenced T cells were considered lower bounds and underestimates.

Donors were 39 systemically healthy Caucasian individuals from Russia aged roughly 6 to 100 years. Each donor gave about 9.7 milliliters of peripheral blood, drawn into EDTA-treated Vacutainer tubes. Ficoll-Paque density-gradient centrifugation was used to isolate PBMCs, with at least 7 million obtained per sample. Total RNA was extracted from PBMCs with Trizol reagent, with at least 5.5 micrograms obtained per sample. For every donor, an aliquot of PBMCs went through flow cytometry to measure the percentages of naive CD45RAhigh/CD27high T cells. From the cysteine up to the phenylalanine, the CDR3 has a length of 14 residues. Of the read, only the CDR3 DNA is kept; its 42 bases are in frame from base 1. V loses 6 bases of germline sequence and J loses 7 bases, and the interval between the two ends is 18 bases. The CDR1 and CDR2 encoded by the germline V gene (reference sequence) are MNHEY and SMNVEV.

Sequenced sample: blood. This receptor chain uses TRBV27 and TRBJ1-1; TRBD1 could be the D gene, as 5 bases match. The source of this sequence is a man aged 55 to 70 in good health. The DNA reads TGTGCCAGCAGCCCACGCAGGGTAGCAAGTGAAGCTTTCTTT. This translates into CASSPRRVASEAFF.